What follows are 2 T cell receptor beta chains derived from one specimen sequenced in a study of cytomegalovirus exposure and HLA in healthy donors. Primers: 60 Vbeta forward and 13 Jbeta reverse. Here immunoSEQ multiplex PCR was the method, and the copy in TCRdb shows in-frame clones only, minus some. The sample has 150,000 to 200,000 clones, around three quarters seen once; the top ten hold 5.7%. The sample taken for sequencing was PBMCs. All receptors derive from a man aged 35 to 55 in good health and CMV-seronegative.

This chain links TRBV6-1 with TRBJ1-5; D might be TRBD1 (5 bases). This CDR3 is 15 amino acids long. V lost 5 bases to trimming and J lost 4 bases, with 15 bases between them. Germline V lookup: CDR1 MNHNS, CDR2 SASEGT. The CDR3 DNA sequence: TGTGCCAGCAGTACCAGCGACAGCGGGAATCAGCCCCAGCATTTT. Encoded protein: CASSTSDSGNQPQHF.

Remarks on this clone: Because the CDR3's place on the DNA is in doubt, the DNA is left out and the CDR3 is given as listed by TCRdb. The V and J genes are TRBV27 and TRBJ1-1; TRBD1 was called by the table and not checked on the DNA. Including both end residues, the CDR3 is 13 amino acids long. CDR1 and CDR2 from the germline V gene are MNHEY and SMNVEV (reference sequence). CDR3 sequence: CASSFGLGSRSFF.